One and the same sample provided the 27 T cell receptor beta chains below, sequenced in a study of blood T cell repertoires in COVID-19. Profiled with immunoSEQ multiplex PCR; TCRdb holds only in-frame clones, not every one. This table holds around 300,000 clones, around 86% found once. Material: PBMCs or T cells enriched from blood (not recorded which). These receptors all stem from a woman in her thirties or forties who had recovered from COVID-19.

The gene calls are TRBV6-5 and TRBJ1-1; D not certain. Trimming removed 7 bases at V and 5 bases at J, with 5 bases between. CDR3 length equals 10 residues. From germline, CDR1 is MNHEY and CDR2 SVGAGI. In nucleotides, the CDR3 is TGTGCCAGCATGCAGACTGAAGCTTTCTTT. Amino acid sequence: CASMQTEAFF.

The chain carries TRBV3-1 (or the pseudogene TRBV3-2) and TRBJ2-7; the D is unclear. The germline V gene encodes CDR1 LGHDT and CDR2 YNNKEL (reference sequence). The V gene lost 5 bases and the J gene lost 1 base, with 12 bases spanning the gap. The CDR3 contains 14 residues. The CDR3, as DNA: TGTGCCAGCAGCTCGACCGCGGTTTCCTACGAGCAGTACTTC. Amino acids: CASSSTAVSYEQYF.

The chain combines TRBV2 with TRBJ2-3, with 10 bases that match TRBD1. V was pared by 6 bases and J by 4 bases, with 10 bases of the junction left unmatched. The CDR3 totals 16 residues. From germline, CDR1 is SNHLY and CDR2 FYNNEI. CDR3 residues: CASSPRQGAKSDTQYF. Written as DNA, the CDR3 is TGTGCCAGCAGCCCGAGACAGGGGGCGAAGTCAGATACGCAGTATTTT. Variable domain in full (rest from reference TRBV2 and TRBJ2-3): EPEVTQTPSHQVTQMGQEVILRCVPISNHLYFYWYRQILGQKVEFLVSFYNNEISEKSEIFDDQFSVERPDGSNFTLKIRSTKLEDSAMYFCASSPRQGAKSDTQYFGPGTRLTVL.

The chain combines TRBV5-5 with TRBJ2-4, with a tentative D call TRBD2 (6 bases). V was trimmed by 9 bases and J by 5 bases, leaving 15 bases between them. Per the germline V gene, CDR1 is SGHKS and CDR2 is YYEKEE (reference sequence). This CDR3 is 13 amino acids long. The CDR3 reads CATARGIENIQYF. The CDR3 region has the DNA TGTGCCACCGCGCGGGGAATTGAAAACATTCAGTACTTC.

The rearrangement uses TRBV6-5 and TRBJ1-2; D not certain. The CDR3 extends over 13 amino acids. CDR1 is MNHEY and CDR2 is SVGAGI in the germline V gene. V lost 1 base and J lost 6, with 9 bases in between. CDR3 DNA: TGTGCCAGCAGTTACTTGAGGACTGATGGCTACACCTTC. This translates into CASSYLRTDGYTF.

In nucleotides, the CDR3 is TGTGCCAGCTCGGGGGTTTCCTCTGGCTACACCTTC. It yields the protein CASSGVSSGYTF. The V and J genes are TRBV6-5 and TRBJ1-2, with D tentatively TRBD1 (5 bases). From germline, CDR1 is MNHEY and CDR2 SVGAGI. Trimming took 8 bases from V and 7 from J, leaving 14 bases between them. The CDR3 length is 12 residues.

The V and J genes are TRBV6-5 and TRBJ1-2; D uncertain. Per the germline V gene, CDR1 is MNHEY and CDR2 is SVGAGI. V dropped 10 bases and J dropped 3 bases, with 12 bases sitting between them. The CDR3 is made up of 12 amino acids. In nucleotides, the CDR3 is TGTGCCACCCGGCGGAAAGACTATGGCTACACCTTC. Translated, it gives CATRRKDYGYTF.

The rearrangement joins TRBV5-1 to TRBJ1-1, with TRBD1 as a possible D gene (5 bases). The CDR3 loop spans 14 amino acids. Trimming took off 3 bases at V and 3 bases at J, with 12 bases between the two ends. The germline V gene encodes CDR1 SGHRS and CDR2 YFSETQ. The CDR3 loop is CASSSQGLDTEAFF. The CDR3 nucleotides are TGCGCCAGCAGCTCCCAGGGATTGGACACTGAAGCTTTCTTT.

The rearrangement links TRBV11-2 to TRBJ1-4; 7 bases match TRBD1. Germline CDR1 and CDR2: SGHAT and FQNNGV. CDR3 length: 14 residues. With 5 bases clipped from V and 4 bases from J, the junction kept 4 bases outside the gene matches. As DNA, the CDR3 is TGTGCCAGCAGCCAGACAGGGAGTAATGAAAAACTGTTTTTT. Protein product: CASSQTGSNEKLFF.

The CDR3 reads CASIPGGLALEQYF. The CDR3 DNA reads as TGTGCCAGCATCCCCGGGGGACTAGCGCTCGAGCAGTACTTC. The chain has TRBV5-8 and TRBJ2-7; 10 positions agree with TRBD2. Trimming removed 6 bases from V and 6 bases from J; junction bases left unmatched: 9. CDR3 length: 14 residues. The germline V gene has CDR1 SGHTS and CDR2 YDEGEE.

The chain uses TRBV7-3 and TRBJ2-6; a weak D match, TRBD1 (5 bases). V was cut by 2 bases and J by 0 bases, with 14 bases left in between. This CDR3 spans 18 amino acids. CDR1 and CDR2 (germline): SGHTA, FQGTGA. DNA for the CDR3: TGTGCCAGCAGCTTAGGGCGAGACAGCCGCTCTGGGGCCAACGTCCTGACTTTC. The encoded protein is CASSLGRDSRSGANVLTF.

V usage is TRBV19 and J usage is TRBJ1-2, with D unresolved. The length of the CDR3 is 14 residues. Trimming removed 2 bases from V and 4 bases from J, with 11 bases in between. CDR1 and CDR2 (germline): LNHDA, SQIVND (reference sequence). The CDR3 loop is CASSIPGFGYGYTF. CDR3 bases: TGTGCCAGTAGTATACCCGGGTTTGGCTATGGCTACACCTTC.

The chain is built from TRBV7-2 and TRBJ1-5; 11 positions match TRBD1. The CDR3 loop spans 18 amino acids. Germline V gene data show CDR1 as SGHTA and CDR2 as FQGNSA. With 3 bases clipped from V and 2 bases from J, the junction kept 9 bases outside the gene matches. This CDR3 reads CASSLDRGHSFRNQPQHF. CDR3 bases: TGTGCCAGCAGCTTGGACAGGGGGCATAGTTTTCGCAATCAGCCCCAGCATTTT.

The gene calls are TRBV18 and TRBJ2-3, with D possibly matching TRBD1 (6 bases). V was pared by 3 bases and J by 0 bases, with 13 bases between. The CDR3 loop spans 16 amino acids. The germline V gene has CDR1 KGHSH and CDR2 LQKENI. The CDR3 loop is CASSPRTATSTDTQYF. CDR3 nucleotides: TGTGCCAGCTCACCTCGGACAGCTACTAGCACAGATACGCAGTATTTT. Complete variable domain (other parts from reference TRBV18 and TRBJ2-3): NAGVMQNPRHLVRRRGQEARLRCSPMKGHSHVYWYRQLPEEGLKFMVYLQKENIIDESGMPKERFSAEFPKEGPSILRIQQVVRGDSAAYFCASSPRTATSTDTQYFGPGTRLTVL.

The J gene is TRBJ1-6, the V gene TRBV30, with TRBD1 identical over 9 bases. The ends lost 1 base at V and 9 bases at J; junction bases unmatched: 1. The CDR3 sequence is 13 residues long. Looked up from germline, CDR1 is GTSNPN and CDR2 is SVGIG (reference sequence). This chain's CDR3 is CAWSGTGASPLHF. The CDR3 bases are TGTGCCTGGAGTGGGACAGGGGCTTCACCCCTCCACTTT. Full variable domain (outside the CDR3, taken from reference TRBV30 and TRBJ1-6): SQTIHQWPATLVQPVGSPLSLECTVEGTSNPNLYWYRQAAGRGLQLLFYSVGIGQISSEVPQNLSASRPQDRQFILSSKKLLLSDSGFYLCAWSGTGASPLHFGNGTRLTVT.

The gene calls are TRBV19 and TRBJ1-4, with TRBD1 matching 8 bases. J was trimmed by 8 bases and V by 5 bases; bases with no gene match: 7. The CDR3 runs 14 residues. CDR1 is LNHDA, CDR2 SQIVND, per germline (reference sequence). The CDR3 loop is CASSQTGGTEKLFF. The CDR3 nucleotides are TGTGCCAGTAGTCAAACAGGGGGAACGGAAAAACTGTTTTTT.

The chain links TRBV15 to TRBJ2-3; 8 positions match TRBD2. Trimming removed 2 bases from V and 5 bases from J; junction bases left unmatched: 6. The CDR3 is made up of 15 amino acids. Germline V gives CDR1 LNHNV, CDR2 YYDKDF (reference sequence). The CDR3 region is CATSRPGGIKDTQYF. In DNA, the CDR3 is TGTGCCACCAGCAGACCGGGAGGGATAAAAGATACGCAGTATTTT.

This chain connects TRBV2 to TRBJ2-4, with a weak D call TRBD2 (5 bases). V dropped 6 bases and J dropped 0 bases, with 15 bases sitting between them. Germline V gene lookup returns CDR1 SNHLY and CDR2 FYNNEI. The CDR3 is made up of 16 amino acids. CDR3: CASSAERALAKNIQYF. CDR3 coding DNA: TGTGCCAGCAGCGCAGAGAGGGCCCTAGCCAAAAACATTCAGTACTTC.

This chain joins TRBV7-6 and TRBJ2-3; TRBD2 might be the D (6 bases). Germline CDR1 is SGHVS and CDR2 is FNYEAQ. This CDR3 is 17 amino acids long. V was pared by 6 bases and J by 6 bases, with 25 bases between. The CDR3 reads CASSSRGGTQGTDTQYF. CDR3 DNA: TGTGCCAGCAGTTCCCGCGGCGGGACCCAGGGAACGGATACGCAGTATTTT.

The chain joins TRBV11-2 to TRBJ1-1; the D gene is possibly TRBD1 (5 bases). CDR3 length equals 16 residues. Trimming took 0 bases from V and 1 from J, leaving 12 bases between them. Per germline, CDR1 SGHAT and CDR2 FQNNGV. The CDR3 DNA reads TGTGCCAGCAGCTTAGAGCTTCGACAGTCGAACACTGAAGCTTTCTTT. Its protein is CASSLELRQSNTEAFF.

This chain connects TRBV20-1 to TRBJ2-7; 8 bases line up with TRBD2. CDR3 length: 11 residues. The V segment lost 6 bases and the J segment 6 bases; nucleotides outside the gene matches: 4. Germline V gene sequence: CDR1 DFQATT, CDR2 SNEGSKA (reference sequence). CDR3 loop: CSAAGVVEQYF. In nucleotides, the CDR3 is TGCAGTGCAGCGGGAGTGGTCGAGCAGTACTTC.

J is TRBJ1-5 and V is TRBV3-1 (or the pseudogene TRBV3-2); D not resolved. The germline V and J ends were trimmed by 0 bases and 5 bases, with 5 bases remaining between them. CDR1 and CDR2 from the germline V gene are LGHDT and YNNKEL (reference sequence). The CDR3 has 13 amino acids. The CDR3 coding sequence is TGTGCCAGCAGCCAAGATACAGATCAGCCCCAGCATTTT. Translation: CASSQDTDQPQHF.

The sample holds one count of this clone. The chain couples TRBV5-1 to TRBJ2-3; 9 nucleotides line up with TRBD2. The CDR3 contains 15 residues. Looked up from germline, CDR1 is SGHRS and CDR2 is YFSETQ. The V gene end was trimmed by 2 bases and the J gene end by 4 bases; junction bases not matched to a gene: 5. CDR3 amino acids: CASSFGAGGADTQYF. In DNA form, the CDR3 reads TGCGCCAGCAGCTTTGGAGCGGGGGGAGCAGATACGCAGTATTTT.

The rearrangement uses TRBV5-1 and TRBJ2-3, with TRBD2 matching 14 bases. CDR3 length equals 16 residues. Trimming at V came to 4 bases and at J to 7 bases, leaving 8 bases not matched to a gene. CDR1 is SGHRS, CDR2 YFSETQ, per germline. CDR3 sequence: CASSPGTSGSLYTQYF. The CDR3 region has the DNA TGCGCCAGCAGCCCCGGGACTAGCGGGAGTTTGTATACGCAGTATTTT.

This chain uses TRBV7-9 with TRBJ1-1; TRBD1 matches 7 bases. Looked up from germline, CDR1 is SEHNR and CDR2 is FQNEAQ (reference sequence). The CDR3 is 14 amino acids. The V and J ends lost 5 bases and 2 bases, in that order; junction bases with no gene match: 5. The chain's CDR3 is CASSERTGNTEAFF. CDR3 DNA: TGTGCCAGCAGCGAGCGGACAGGAAACACTGAAGCTTTCTTT.

The chain joins TRBV7-9 to TRBJ1-2, with 7 bases identical to TRBD1. Germline CDR1 and CDR2: SEHNR and FQNEAQ (reference sequence). V gave up 6 bases and J gave up 8 bases; unmatched junction bases: 9. The CDR3 length is 13 residues. CDR3 in DNA: TGTGCCAGCAGTCTCAGGGGGGTTGTGGGCTACACCTTC. The encoded protein is CASSLRGVVGYTF.

This clone was detected only once. This chain uses TRBV2 with TRBJ2-1, with 7 bases that match TRBD2. There are 15 residues in the CDR3. Germline-derived CDR1 and CDR2 are SNHLY and FYNNEI. V gave up 3 bases and J gave up 2 bases; unmatched junction bases: 4. The DNA of the CDR3 is TGTGCCAGCAGTGACCAGCGGGGAACCTACAATGAGCAGTTCTTC. It translates to CASSDQRGTYNEQFF.